This T cell receptor (beta chain) was observed in a study of blood T cell repertoires in COVID-19. Whole-study context: Acute and convalescent COVID-19 specimens originated in the United States, Italy and Spain. In each case, the material was cDNA or gDNA derived from T cells, B-cell-depleted T cells, or PBMCs.

This clone is a singleton in its sample. In the original analysis: Scientists estimated how many nucleated cells there were by amplifying reference gene primers. The method was immunoSEQ multiplex PCR; TCRdb's version includes in-frame clones alone and lacks a portion of them. That table supplies the V and J calls and clone size; D and trimming were determined from the DNA. The sample shows about 99,000 clones, over 65% of them seen only once. V was pared by 1 base and J by 11 bases, with 17 bases between. The CDR3 runs 14 residues. CDR1 is SGHVS and CDR2 is FQNEAQ in the germline V gene. This receptor was taken from a human donor in a cohort sampled during active COVID-19. The rearrangement uses TRBV7-8 and TRBJ1-1; the D is unclear. The specimen sequenced was peripheral blood. The CDR3: CASSLVEGRLGAFF. CDR3 coding DNA: TGTGCCAGCAGCTTAGTCGAGGGTCGCCTCGGGGCTTTCTTT.